The clone carrying this TCR beta chain was recorded a few times. Its matching antigen is unknown. This sample was taken from a study of CD8 T cells in ankylosing spondylitis. Points from the study as a whole: Within peripheral blood, clones linked to disease were CD8+ and relatively rare. Among TCR beta sequences, a motif of several highly homologous variants appeared characteristic of ankylosing spondylitis blood. Previously reported in reactive arthritis synovial fluid and blood were some of the motif variants.

Quantitative 5'-RACE with molecular barcodes produced the TCR beta libraries. MiXCR, run by TCRdb on the 5' RACE reads, gives a single entry per CDR3 protein. The data show a few hundred thousand distinct CDR3 sequences, with around a tenth seen just once and more than 7% held by the top ten. The TCR sequence derives from a female donor with ankylosing spondylitis or in good health (not recorded which). Sequenced sample: blood, either unsorted or a sorted T cell fraction (not recorded which).

CDR3 in amino acids: CASKVGTGGYEQYF. In DNA, the CDR3 is TGTGCCAGCAAGGTTGGGACAGGGGGGTACGAGCAGTACTTC. This chain links TRBV12-3 or TRBV12-4 with TRBJ2-7; 11 bases fit TRBD1. This CDR3 is 14 amino acids long. V shed 7 bases and J 4 bases; nucleotides not matched to a gene: 6.